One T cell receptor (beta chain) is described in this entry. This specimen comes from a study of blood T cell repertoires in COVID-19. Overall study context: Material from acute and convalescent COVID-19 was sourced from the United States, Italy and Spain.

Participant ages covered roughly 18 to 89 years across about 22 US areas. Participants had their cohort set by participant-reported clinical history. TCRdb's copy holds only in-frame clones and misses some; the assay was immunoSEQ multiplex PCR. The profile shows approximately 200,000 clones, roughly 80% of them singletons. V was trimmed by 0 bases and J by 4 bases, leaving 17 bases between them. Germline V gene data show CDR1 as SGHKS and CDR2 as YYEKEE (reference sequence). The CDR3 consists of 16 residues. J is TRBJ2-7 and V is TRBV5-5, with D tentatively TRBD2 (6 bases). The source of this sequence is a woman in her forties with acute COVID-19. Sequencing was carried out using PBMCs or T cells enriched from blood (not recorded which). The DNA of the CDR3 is TGTGCCAGCAGCTTGGGAGGCCTAGCGACCATGTACGAGCAGTACTTC. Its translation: CASSLGGLATMYEQYF.